Listed here are 24 T cell receptor beta chains from one sample, sequenced in a study of blood T cell repertoires in COVID-19. This table comes from immunoSEQ multiplex PCR, and its TCRdb copy is limited to in-frame clones, with some not included. The top ten hold 6.5% to 9% of the sample, which has 45,000 to 55,000 clones, 75% to 90% seen once. Input material: peripheral blood. These receptors originate from a man in his 60s with active COVID-19.

This clone was seen only once. The rearrangement links TRBV24-1 to TRBJ2-2; 9 bases line up with TRBD1. CDR1 and CDR2 (germline): KGHDR, SFDVKD. V shed 7 bases and J 4 bases; nucleotides not matched to a gene: 15. This CDR3 contains 18 residues. The CDR3: CATSMGQGRVVGTGELFF. As DNA, the CDR3 is TGTGCCACCAGCATGGGACAGGGTCGCGTGGTCGGCACCGGGGAGCTGTTTTTT.

The chain carries TRBV5-4 and TRBJ2-2, with 10 bases that match TRBD1. Germline V gene data show CDR1 as SGHNT and CDR2 as YYREEE (reference sequence). This CDR3 spans 15 amino acids. V gave up 2 bases and J gave up 6 bases; unmatched junction bases: 4. The CDR3 protein is CASSFRTGGSGELFF. In DNA, the CDR3 is TGTGCCAGCAGCTTTCGGACAGGGGGTTCCGGGGAGCTGTTTTTT.

The chain is built from TRBV5-8 and TRBJ2-1; 10 bases agree with TRBD1. V lost 4 bases, J lost 7 bases, and 5 bases stayed unmatched. The CDR3 contains 14 residues. The germline CDR1 and CDR2 sequences are SGHTS and YDEGEE. In DNA, the CDR3 is TGTGCCAGCAGCCGGGACAGGGGTCCGAATGAGCAGTTCTTC. Amino acids: CASSRDRGPNEQFF.

The rearrangement joins TRBV4-2 to TRBJ2-5; 8 bases line up with TRBD2. The CDR3 covers 15 residues. In germline, CDR1 is LGHNA, CDR2 YNFKEQ. J was trimmed by 5 bases and V by 0 bases; bases with no gene match: 5. For the CDR3, the DNA is TGTGCCAGCAGCCAAGAGGAGCGGGAGAGGGAGACCCAGTACTTC. It codes for CASSQEERERETQYF.

This chain joins TRBV19 and TRBJ2-1, with D possibly matching TRBD1 (5 bases). The germline V gene encodes CDR1 LNHDA and CDR2 SQIVND (reference sequence). The CDR3 totals 11 residues. V was trimmed by 5 bases and J by 9 bases, leaving 8 bases between them. The CDR3 here is CASSPGAEQFF. CDR3 sequence (DNA): TGTGCCAGTAGTCCTGGGGCTGAGCAGTTCTTC.

This clone was seen just once. The gene calls are TRBV19 and TRBJ2-2, with D hard to call. V shed 2 bases and J shed 1 base, with 14 bases lying between them. Germline V lookup: CDR1 LNHDA, CDR2 SQIVND (reference sequence). The CDR3 covers 17 residues. CDR3 sequence: CASSITFSRQNTGELFF. The CDR3 DNA reads TGTGCCAGTAGTATAACCTTCTCGAGGCAGAACACCGGGGAGCTGTTTTTT.

The chain is built from TRBV7-3 and TRBJ2-3; TRBD2 agrees at 14 bases. The CDR3 has 17 residues. CDR1 SGHTA and CDR2 FQGTGA come from the germline V gene. V lost 5 bases to trimming and J lost 3 bases; unmatched junction nucleotides: 7. The DNA for the CDR3 is TGTGCCAGCAGCATGGGACTAGCGGGAGCAATAACAGATACGCAGTATTTT. It is translated as CASSMGLAGAITDTQYF.

CDR3 residues: CASSPRGTGNTEAFF. The DNA of the CDR3 is TGTGCCAGCTCACCCAGAGGGACAGGGAACACTGAAGCTTTCTTT. This chain uses TRBV18 with TRBJ1-1; TRBD1 agrees at 8 bases. The germline V gene has CDR1 KGHSH and CDR2 LQKENI. V lost 3 bases, J lost 1 base, and 4 bases stayed unmatched. The CDR3 runs to 15 residues.

Here the CDR3 DNA reads TGTGCCAGCAGTTCCCCCCCCGGCGGGACGGACGAGCAGTACTTC. Protein sequence: CASSSPPGGTDEQYF. This sequence joins TRBV6-5 and TRBJ2-7; D may be TRBD2 (6 bases). Germline V gene sequence: CDR1 MNHEY, CDR2 SVGAGI. The CDR3 totals 15 residues. Trimming left V 4 bases short and J 5 bases short, with 18 bases between.

The genes are TRBV4-2 and TRBJ2-2, with TRBD2 identical over 8 bases. The CDR3 covers 18 residues. Looked up from germline, CDR1 is LGHNA and CDR2 is YNFKEQ. V was pared by 1 base and J by 6 bases, with 13 bases of the junction left unmatched. The CDR3 protein is CASSQVSTGGAGSGELFF. CDR3 nucleotides: TGTGCCAGCAGCCAAGTTTCCACCGGGGGGGCAGGGTCCGGGGAGCTGTTTTTT.

This clone has just one count. This chain connects TRBV5-5 to TRBJ2-7; the D is unclear. The length of the CDR3 is 17 residues. CDR1 and CDR2 (germline): SGHKS, YYEKEE (reference sequence). The germline V and J ends were trimmed by 3 bases and 3 bases, with 22 bases remaining between them. CDR3 residues: CASSSSRSRRDFYEQYF. The CDR3 DNA sequence: TGTGCCAGCAGCTCCTCCCGTTCGAGGAGAGATTTCTACGAGCAGTACTTC.

J is TRBJ2-7 and V is TRBV6-5, with TRBD2 as a possible D gene (6 bases). Trimming removed 8 bases at V and 4 bases at J, with 15 bases between. CDR3 length: 13 residues. CDR1 MNHEY and CDR2 SVGAGI come from the germline V gene. Here the CDR3 DNA reads TGTGCCAGCTCCCCGGGAGTTAGGTACGAGCAGTACTTC. Protein product: CASSPGVRYEQYF.

V is TRBV5-1 and J is TRBJ2-7, with TRBD2 identical over 7 bases. Losses at the gene ends were 4 bases for V and 4 bases for J; bases not matched to a gene: 8. The CDR3 is 14 amino acids. The germline CDR1 and CDR2 sequences are SGHRS and YFSETQ. CDR3 sequence reads: CASSPAGTIYEQYF. Here the CDR3 DNA reads TGCGCCAGCAGCCCGGCCGGGACTATTTACGAGCAGTACTTC.

The CDR3 reads CASSLRAGLDGYTF. CDR3 in DNA: TGTGCCAGCAGTCTTAGGGCAGGGTTGGATGGCTACACCTTC. The rearrangement links TRBV27 to TRBJ1-2; possible D gene TRBD1, 5 bases. The CDR3 runs 14 residues. V was pared by 5 bases and J by 6 bases, with 16 bases between. Germline V gives CDR1 MNHEY, CDR2 SMNVEV (reference sequence).

The chain couples TRBV6-5 to TRBJ1-4; 9 bases line up with TRBD1. CDR3 length equals 16 residues. CDR1 is MNHEY, CDR2 SVGAGI, per germline. V lost 0 bases and J lost 5; bases outside the gene matches: 4. CDR3 sequence (DNA): TGTGCCAGCAGTTACTCGTTTGGACAGGGGAATGAAAAACTGTTTTTT. It encodes CASSYSFGQGNEKLFF.

The chain employs TRBV13 and TRBJ1-5; D gene unclear. The CDR3 extends over 13 amino acids. Between the trimmed V and J ends, which lost 0 bases and 7 bases, there was a span of 7 bases. CDR1 and CDR2 from the germline V gene are PRHDT and FYEKMQ (reference sequence). CDR3 amino acids: CASSLGGRQPQHF. For the CDR3, the DNA is TGTGCCAGCAGCTTAGGCGGGAGGCAGCCCCAGCATTTT.

This chain links TRBV6-2 or TRBV6-3 with TRBJ2-2, with 7 positions matching TRBD1. With 2 bases clipped from V and 6 bases from J, the junction kept 0 bases outside the gene matches. From germline, CDR1 is MNHEY and CDR2 SVGEGT. The CDR3 extends over 13 amino acids. CDR3 residues: CASSYQGAGELFF. DNA for the CDR3: TGTGCCAGCAGTTACCAGGGGGCCGGGGAGCTGTTTTTT.

Only one count was recorded for this clone. The chain is built from TRBV6-6 and TRBJ2-7; no clear D. The CDR3 is 14 residues long. Germline V CDR1 and CDR2: MNHNY, SVGAGI (reference sequence). V was trimmed by 2 bases and J by 2 bases, leaving 10 bases between them. The CDR3 sequence: CASSYPGSTYEQYF. The CDR3 DNA reads TGTGCCAGCAGTTACCCTGGCAGTACCTACGAGCAGTACTTC.

This clone appeared a few times. The genes are TRBV3-1 (or the pseudogene TRBV3-2) and TRBJ2-3; 9 bases fit TRBD1. This CDR3 has 17 amino acids. Germline CDR1 and CDR2: LGHDT and YNNKEL (reference sequence). Trimming removed 1 base from V and 1 base from J; junction bases left unmatched: 6. For the CDR3, the DNA is TGTGCCAGCAGCCAAGGGGCGGGACAGGGCGGCACAGATACGCAGTATTTT. Protein sequence: CASSQGAGQGGTDTQYF.

This clone occurred once. The chain uses TRBV5-8 and TRBJ2-7; D not certain. The CDR3 totals 13 residues. Trimming took off 0 bases at V and 2 bases at J, with 6 bases between the two ends. From germline, CDR1 is SGHTS and CDR2 YDEGEE. The CDR3 is CASSLVGPYEQYF. DNA for the CDR3: TGTGCCAGCAGCTTGGTTGGCCCCTACGAGCAGTACTTC. The whole variable domain, filled in from reference TRBV5-8 and TRBJ2-7, reads EAGVTQSPTHLIKTRGQQATLRCSPISGHTSVYWYQQALGLGLQFLLWYDEGEERNRGNFPPRFSGRQFPNYSSELNVNALELEDSALYLCASSLVGPYEQYFGPGTRLTVT.

Remarks on this clone: The same CDR3 arises from other DNA sequences in this sample as well. This rearrangement joins TRBV30 to TRBJ2-2; a weak D match, TRBD1 (5 bases). CDR3 length: 14 residues. The V and J ends lost 2 bases and 4 bases respectively, with 11 bases between them. Germline lookup yields CDR1 GTSNPN and CDR2 SVGIG (reference sequence). This chain's CDR3 is CAWSMGLRTGELFF. The CDR3 DNA follows: TGTGCCTGGAGTATGGGGCTCCGCACCGGGGAGCTGTTTTTT.

In this sample, this clone turned up once. V is TRBV5-6 and J is TRBJ2-4, with D tentatively TRBD2 (5 bases). The ends were cut back, 4 bases at V and 1 base at J, with 9 bases in the middle. Germline values: CDR1 SGHDT, CDR2 YYEEEE. The CDR3 has 14 amino acids. As DNA, the CDR3 is TGTGCCAGCAGCCCGCCGGGGGCCAAAAACATTCAGTACTTC. It specifies CASSPPGAKNIQYF.

This chain joins TRBV25-1 and TRBJ2-7, with a tentative D call TRBD2 (5 bases). Trimming removed 3 bases at V and 7 bases at J, with 13 bases between. This CDR3 is 13 amino acids long. Germline V gene lookup returns CDR1 MGHDK and CDR2 SYGVNS. CDR3 residues: CASSDIGQREQYF. CDR3 nucleotide sequence: TGTGCCAGCAGTGATATAGGGCAGCGGGAGCAGTACTTC.

This chain connects TRBV7-2 to TRBJ1-6; 7 nucleotides line up with TRBD1. CDR3 size: 14 residues. The V gene end was trimmed by 5 bases and the J gene end by 5 bases; junction bases not matched to a gene: 3. The germline gives CDR1 SGHTA, CDR2 FQGNSA. The CDR3 bases are TGTGCCAGCAGCCAGACAGGGAATAATTCACCCCTCCACTTT. It translates to CASSQTGNNSPLHF.